The 21 T cell receptor beta chains presented below share a single source sample, sequenced in a study of shared clonotypes between healthy human individuals. The protocol was immunoSEQ multiplex PCR, while the TCRdb copy is restricted to in-frame clones and leaves out a portion. The data show approximately 590,000 clones, roughly 95% seen once. Cells designated naive CD8 were CD45RO-negative and were positively selected for CCR7, with terminally differentiated effector memory CD45RA+ cells excluded. The sequencing input was naive CD8+ T cells sorted from blood. The receptors come from a woman in her thirties in good health.

With regard to this clone: At one boundary the junction diverges from the germline segment, which might be a read error. The V gene is TRBV29-1, the J gene TRBJ1-2; the match to TRBD1 covers 7 bases. CDR3 length: 10 amino acids. Per germline, CDR1 SQVTM and CDR2 ANQGSEA. The CDR3 loop is CSVYTGQIAF. CDR3 coding DNA: TGCAGCGTTTATACGGGACAGATCGCCTTC.

The chain joins TRBV5-1 to TRBJ2-7; D is unclear. CDR1 and CDR2 from the germline V gene are SGHRS and YFSETQ. V gave up 5 bases and J gave up 1 base, with 10 bases separating them. The CDR3 consists of 13 residues. The CDR3 reads CASRFGDSYEQYF. CDR3 in DNA: TGCGCCAGCAGATTCGGAGATTCCTACGAGCAGTACTTC.

The chain joins TRBV2 to TRBJ2-7, with TRBD2 identical over 11 bases. The CDR3 is made up of 15 amino acids. Germline CDR1 SNHLY, CDR2 FYNNEI. After removal of 6 bases from V and 2 bases from J, the junction contained 6 bases not matched to a gene. This CDR3 is CASRILAGGTYEQYF. CDR3 nucleotide sequence: TGTGCCAGCAGAATTTTAGCGGGAGGGACCTACGAGCAGTACTTC.

The chain carries TRBV7-6 and TRBJ2-5; no firm D call. Trimming took 3 bases from V and 4 from J, leaving 12 bases between them. Germline CDR1 SGHVS, CDR2 FNYEAQ. The CDR3 is made up of 14 amino acids. CDR3 nucleotides: TGTGCCAGCAGCTTTCCCGTTCTGGGAGAGACCCAGTACTTC. Translating gives CASSFPVLGETQYF.

The rearrangement uses TRBV19 and TRBJ2-7, with D perhaps matching TRBD1 (5 bases). The ends were cut back, 3 bases at V and 6 bases at J, with 12 bases in the middle. Germline lookup yields CDR1 LNHDA and CDR2 SQIVND (reference sequence). This CDR3 has 13 residues. The CDR3 DNA follows: TGTGCCAGTAGTATTCCAGGGTGGACCGAGCAGTACTTC. Translating it yields CASSIPGWTEQYF.

The chain has TRBV7-9 and TRBJ2-5; a weak D match, TRBD2 (6 bases). This CDR3 has 15 residues. Trimming shortened V by 1 base and J by 2 bases, and 11 bases separated the two germline ends. CDR1 and CDR2 (germline): SEHNR, FQNEAQ (reference sequence). The CDR3 bases are TGTGCCAGCAGCTTAGGCGGGGTGATTCAAGAGACCCAGTACTTC. Translating gives CASSLGGVIQETQYF.

This rearrangement joins TRBV28 to TRBJ2-3; a possible D gene is TRBD2 (6 bases). Trimming pared 5 bases from V and 6 bases from J, leaving 15 bases between. Germline values: CDR1 MDHEN, CDR2 SYDVKM. The CDR3 totals 14 residues. CDR3 sequence reads: CASSPLEGSDTQYF. For the CDR3, the DNA is TGTGCCAGCAGTCCCTTGGAGGGATCCGATACGCAGTATTTT.

A remark on this clone: In the same sample, other DNA sequences code for this CDR3. The genes are TRBV28 and TRBJ2-1; D is unresolved. CDR1 is MDHEN and CDR2 is SYDVKM in the germline V gene. Deletions cut 2 bases from V and 9 bases from J, with 5 bases between. The CDR3 consists of 11 residues. The CDR3 DNA reads as TGTGCCAGCAGTTTAGGTGGTGAGCAGTTCTTC. Protein sequence: CASSLGGEQFF.

The rearrangement links TRBV4-1 to TRBJ2-1; D remains unclear. The CDR3 runs 13 residues. Trimming took off 4 bases at V and 7 bases at J, with 11 bases between the two ends. Germline loops: CDR1 MGHRA, CDR2 YSYEKL. The CDR3 loop reads CASSRQLGNEQFF. The CDR3 coding sequence is TGCGCCAGCAGCCGGCAGCTGGGTAATGAGCAGTTCTTC.

Notes on this clone: Additional DNA sequences in this sample encode the identical CDR3. The V and J genes are TRBV5-6 and TRBJ2-7; D ambiguous. The CDR3 has 13 amino acids. Germline CDR1 reads SGHDT; CDR2 reads YYEEEE. V shed 0 bases and J shed 3 bases, with 7 bases lying between them. The CDR3, as DNA: TGTGCCAGCAGCTTGGGGCAGATCTACGAGCAGTACTTC. This sequence encodes CASSLGQIYEQYF.

V is TRBV27 and J is TRBJ2-1; 8 bases match TRBD2. This CDR3 spans 17 amino acids. Per germline, CDR1 MNHEY and CDR2 SMNVEV (reference sequence). V shed 4 bases, J shed 4 bases, and the junction held 12 bases outside the gene matches. The CDR3: CASSSPQTSGPYNEQFF. The DNA of the CDR3 is TGTGCCAGCAGTTCGCCCCAAACTAGCGGACCTTACAATGAGCAGTTCTTC.

The J gene is TRBJ2-1, the V gene TRBV11-2; 11 bases fit TRBD1. This CDR3 spans 16 amino acids. The germline V gene encodes CDR1 SGHAT and CDR2 FQNNGV. V was pared by 1 base and J by 4 bases, with 3 bases of the junction left unmatched. The CDR3 reads CASSLAGQGVYNEQFF. The CDR3 nucleotides read TGTGCCAGCAGCTTAGCGGGACAGGGGGTGTACAATGAGCAGTTCTTC.

This sequence joins TRBV2 and TRBJ2-7, with D possibly being TRBD2 (5 bases). Germline V gene sequence: CDR1 SNHLY, CDR2 FYNNEI. V shed 3 bases and J shed 0 bases, with 9 bases lying between them. CDR3 size: 14 residues. CDR3 nucleotides: TGTGCCAGCAGTGAGGCGGGCAGCTCCTACGAGCAGTACTTC. This encodes CASSEAGSSYEQYF. Combining the CDR3 with reference TRBV2 and TRBJ2-7 gives the whole variable domain EPEVTQTPSHQVTQMGQEVILRCVPISNHLYFYWYRQILGQKVEFLVSFYNNEISEKSEIFDDQFSVERPDGSNFTLKIRSTKLEDSAMYFCASSEAGSSYEQYFGPGTRLTVT.

This clone was picked up one time. The rearrangement uses TRBV9 and TRBJ2-1; D remains ambiguous. CDR3 size: 15 residues. V was cut by 0 bases and J by 4 bases, with 11 bases left in between. In germline, CDR1 is SGDLS, CDR2 YYNGEE. This CDR3 is CASSVEGISYNEQFF. The CDR3 DNA reads as TGTGCCAGCAGCGTAGAGGGAATTTCTTACAATGAGCAGTTCTTC.

This chain uses TRBV2 with TRBJ2-1; 7 nucleotides align to TRBD2. Looked up from germline, CDR1 is SNHLY and CDR2 is FYNNEI. The CDR3 extends over 14 amino acids. V dropped 6 bases and J dropped 12; count of bases not matched to a gene: 14. CDR3 sequence: CASSWGSGSYGQFF. The CDR3 nucleotides read TGTGCCAGCAGCTGGGGTAGCGGGTCGTATGGGCAGTTCTTC. The complete variable domain, with remaining parts taken from reference TRBV2 and TRBJ2-1, reads EPEVTQTPSHQVTQMGQEVILRCVPISNHLYFYWYRQILGQKVEFLVSFYNNEISEKSEIFDDQFSVERPDGSNFTLKIRSTKLEDSAMYFCASSWGSGSYGQFFGPGTRLTVL.

The rearrangement joins TRBV19 to TRBJ1-2; TRBD1 aligns across 9 bases. CDR1 and CDR2 (germline): LNHDA, SQIVND (reference sequence). V gave up 6 bases and J gave up 4 bases; unmatched junction bases: 3. The CDR3 spans 13 residues. The DNA of the CDR3 is TGTGCCAGTAGCTCGGACAGGGGCTATGGCTACACCTTC. Protein: CASSSDRGYGYTF.

This clone was recorded only once. The V call is TRBV30, the J call TRBJ2-1, with D perhaps matching TRBD1 or TRBD2 (5 bases each). Trimming pared 8 bases from V and 6 bases from J, leaving 17 bases between. Germline V gives CDR1 GTSNPN, CDR2 SVGIG (reference sequence). The CDR3 sequence is 13 residues long. The CDR3 DNA reads as TGTGCCGGAACCGGGACGGCCTTCAATGAGCAGTTCTTC. Amino acid sequence: CAGTGTAFNEQFF.

The chain uses TRBV19 and TRBJ1-5; D is ambiguous. From germline, CDR1 is LNHDA and CDR2 SQIVND (reference sequence). V dropped 7 bases and J dropped 5 bases, with 21 bases sitting between them. This CDR3 is built from 16 residues. CDR3 bases: TGTGCCAGTAACCCCGAGCTGGACGGACCTCATCAGCCCCAGCATTTT. Amino acid sequence: CASNPELDGPHQPQHF.

This clone came up once. This chain connects TRBV9 to TRBJ2-1, with TRBD2 identical over 11 bases. CDR3 length: 16 amino acids. Germline V gene data show CDR1 as SGDLS and CDR2 as YYNGEE. Trimming removed 4 bases from V and 4 bases from J; junction bases left unmatched: 7. The CDR3 coding sequence is TGTGCCAGCAGCCCAGAGGGACTAGCGGTATACAATGAGCAGTTCTTC. It specifies CASSPEGLAVYNEQFF.

CDR3 protein: CSVQGAISYNEQFF. CDR3 bases: TGCAGCGTTCAGGGGGCGATCTCCTACAATGAGCAGTTCTTC. The V call is TRBV29-1, the J call TRBJ2-1; TRBD1 aligns across 8 bases. The germline CDR1 and CDR2 sequences are SQVTM and ANQGSEA. Trimming at V came to 5 bases and at J to 0 bases, leaving 3 bases not matched to a gene. The CDR3 runs 14 residues.

The chain recombines TRBV28 with TRBJ2-7, with TRBD1 as a possible D gene (7 bases). The germline gives CDR1 MDHEN, CDR2 SYDVKM. This CDR3 spans 13 amino acids. The ends were cut back, 8 bases at V and 4 bases at J, with 15 bases in the middle. CDR3 sequence: CASRGTDAYEQYF. Written as DNA, the CDR3 is TGTGCCAGCCGGGGGACAGATGCATACGAGCAGTACTTC.